The present T cell receptor beta chain was sequenced within a study of blood T cell repertoires in COVID-19. Study summary: The origin of the acute and convalescent COVID-19 samples was the United States, Italy and Spain. The analysed material was cDNA or gDNA that came from T cells, B-cell-depleted T cells, or PBMCs.

Methods used by the authors: Amplifying reference gene primers gave estimates of nucleated cell counts. Clones were read by immunoSEQ multiplex PCR, and TCRdb kept only the in-frame ones, dropping some. D and trimming were read from the DNA, whereas the V and J calls and clone size are those reported in that table. The sample has about 110,000 clones, around four fifths seen once. This CDR3 region has 14 residues. V dropped 0 bases and J dropped 4 bases, with 7 bases sitting between them. Germline loops: CDR1 SGHRS, CDR2 YFSETQ. The rearrangement joins TRBV5-1 to TRBJ1-4; D ambiguous. This clonotype originated in a woman in her sixties or seventies with acute or convalescent COVID-19. Sequencing input: peripheral blood. CDR3 DNA sequence: TGCGCCAGCAGCTTGGGGCCAGTTAATGAAAAACTGTTTTTT. This gives the protein CASSLGPVNEKLFF. Combining the CDR3 with reference TRBV5-1 and TRBJ1-4 gives the whole variable domain KAGVTQTPRYLIKTRGQQVTLSCSPISGHRSVSWYQQTPGQGLQFLFEYFSETQRNKGNFPGRFSGRQFSNSRSEMNVSTLELGDSALYLCASSLGPVNEKLFFGSGTQLSVL.